This TCR beta chain was found in a study of a mutant IDH1 vaccine in newly diagnosed glioma. The repertoire was sequenced with immunoSEQ multiplex PCR; TCRdb's copy has only in-frame clones and lacks some. The data show 52,000 or so clones, about four fifths seen once. V was pared by 7 bases and J by 1 base, with 16 bases between. Germline values: CDR1 MNHNS, CDR2 SASEGT. CDR3 length: 15 amino acids. The time point is: week 23, last vaccination. Vaccinated patients received 300 ug of mutant IDH1 20-mer peptide per dose, with topical imiquimod. A note on this clone: What it binds is not known.

The source was PBMCs, collected from a glioma patient whose treatment included an IDH1 peptide vaccine. The receptor's source is a man aged 35 to 55 with glioma. The chain employs TRBV6-1 and TRBJ2-5; D is perhaps TRBD2 (5 bases). The CDR3 loop reads CASTHRGPSQETQYF. As DNA, the CDR3 is TGTGCCAGCACCCATAGAGGGCCTAGCCAAGAGACCCAGTACTTC.